Sequencing of this T cell receptor beta chain was carried out in a study of OX40 agonist ivuxolimab in advanced cancers. In the study overall: Partial responses were achieved by three patients, of whom one had hepatocellular carcinoma and two had cutaneous melanoma.

This CDR3 is 15 amino acids long. Germline V gene lookup returns CDR1 SGHTA and CDR2 FQGTGA. V was pared by 6 bases and J by 1 base, with 13 bases between. Assay: immunoSEQ multiplex PCR; the TCRdb copy retains only in-frame clones and omits some. The sample holds tens of thousands of clones, roughly 80% seen once. Specimen: CD4+ or CD8+ T cells sorted from blood, collected in a trial of the OX40 agonist ivuxolimab. This TCR was sampled from an adult with an advanced solid tumor such as melanoma, head and neck, liver or kidney cancer. The chain is built from TRBV7-3 and TRBJ2-4; D may be TRBD1 (6 bases). The CDR3 is CASSRGGGAKNIQYF. Written as DNA, the CDR3 is TGTGCCAGCAGTAGAGGTGGGGGCGCCAAAAACATTCAGTACTTC.